This T cell receptor (beta chain) stems from a study of blood T cell repertoires in COVID-19. Study at large: Acute and convalescent COVID-19 specimens originated in the United States, Italy and Spain.

Assay used: immunoSEQ multiplex PCR; TCRdb lists only in-frame clones, some missing. The sample consists of 73,000 or so clones, more than 85% of them appearing once. Germline values: CDR1 LGHNA, CDR2 YSLEER. The CDR3 sequence is 14 residues long. V trimming: 8 bases; J trimming: 0 bases; junction bases outside the gene matches: 4. The chain has TRBV4-3 and TRBJ2-7, with 10 bases that match TRBD2. The sequencing sample was made of peripheral blood. This TCR came from a human donor with active COVID-19. The donor label of this sample is uncertain. CDR3 region: CASSLAGGSYEQYF. CDR3 DNA: TGCGCCAGCTCCTTAGCGGGAGGCTCCTACGAGCAGTACTTC.